Shown below are 21 T cell receptor beta chains from a single sample sequenced in a study of long-term antiretroviral therapy in people with HIV. Version v3.0 of the immunoSEQ assay was performed at survey level. Repertoires were generated with immunoSEQ multiplex PCR, while TCRdb's copy carries only in-frame clones and drops some. Altogether 4,000 to 6,000 clones are present, 88% being singletons, with the ten largest covering 5% to 6.5%. Sequences were derived from unsorted PBMCs, sampled 1.3 years after starting antiretroviral therapy. The receptors stem from a woman aged 45-60 years with HIV.

The J gene is TRBJ1-5, the V gene TRBV2; tentatively, D is TRBD1 (6 bases). The CDR3 is made up of 14 amino acids. Germline V lookup: CDR1 SNHLY, CDR2 FYNNEI. Trimming removed 6 bases at V and 2 bases at J, with 11 bases between. CDR3 loop: CASSDRQGNQPQHF. The CDR3 region has the DNA TGTGCCAGCAGCGATAGACAGGGCAATCAGCCCCAGCATTTT.

This chain joins TRBV15 and TRBJ1-4; D perhaps matches TRBD1 (5 bases). CDR3 length equals 14 residues. Looked up from germline, CDR1 is LNHNV and CDR2 is YYDKDF (reference sequence). Between the trimmed V and J ends, which lost 2 bases and 12 bases, there was a span of 16 bases. The CDR3: CATSRSDSRGELFF. In DNA form, the CDR3 reads TGTGCCACCAGCAGATCTGACAGCCGGGGTGAACTGTTTTTT. The full variable domain, rest sourced from reference TRBV15 and TRBJ1-4, is DAMVIQNPRYQVTQFGKPVTLSCSQTLNHNVMYWYQQKSSQAPKLLFHYYDKDFNNEADTPDNFQSRRPNTSFCFLDIRSPGLGDTAMYLCATSRSDSRGELFFGSGTQLSVL.

The chain has TRBV18 and TRBJ2-5, with D unresolved. This CDR3 has 12 amino acids. Between the trimmed V and J ends, which lost 2 bases and 4 bases, there was a span of 5 bases. Germline CDR1 is KGHSH and CDR2 is LQKENI. CDR3 loop: CASSPGPETQYF. The CDR3 nucleotides are TGTGCCAGCTCACCAGGGCCAGAGACCCAGTACTTC.

The CDR3 reads CAATGSNYGYTF. CDR3 coding DNA: TGTGCCGCTACCGGGAGCAACTATGGCTACACCTTC. The chain uses TRBV30 and TRBJ1-2; D unresolved. V dropped 8 bases and J dropped 2 bases, with 12 bases sitting between them. Germline lookup yields CDR1 GTSNPN and CDR2 SVGIG (reference sequence). CDR3 size: 12 residues.

Worth noting for this clone: The junction does not match germline at one end; this may be a read error. Other DNA sequences of this sample code for an identical CDR3. The chain uses TRBV18 and TRBJ1-6, with 8 bases that match TRBD1. The CDR3 covers 19 residues. Germline values: CDR1 KGHSH, CDR2 LQKENI. Here the CDR3 reads CASSPVGQGRSAYNSPLHF. In DNA, the CDR3 is TGTGCCAGCTCTCCAGTAGGACAGGGAAGGTCAGCCTATAATTCGCCCCTCCACTTT.

The chain is built from TRBV2 and TRBJ1-2; no clear D gene. The germline V and J ends were trimmed by 10 bases and 7 bases, with 25 bases remaining between them. The CDR3 is 15 amino acids. The germline gives CDR1 SNHLY, CDR2 FYNNEI. The CDR3 sequence is CAIREGARLVVGYTF. CDR3 nucleotides: TGTGCCATCCGCGAGGGAGCCAGGCTCGTAGTTGGCTACACCTTC.

This sequence joins TRBV5-1 and TRBJ1-6; 8 bases map to TRBD1. This CDR3 has 16 residues. Germline-derived CDR1 and CDR2 are SGHRS and YFSETQ. V lost 4 bases to trimming and J lost 7 bases; unmatched junction nucleotides: 10. CDR3 protein: CASSPAGGAANSPLHF. The CDR3 bases are TGCGCCAGCAGCCCGGCAGGGGGCGCAGCGAATTCACCCCTCCACTTT.

This clone appeared a single time. This chain uses TRBV7-8 with TRBJ2-3; 8 positions agree with TRBD2. CDR1 and CDR2 (germline): SGHVS, FQNEAQ. This CDR3 has 14 residues. V was pared by 4 bases and J by 6 bases, with 6 bases of the junction left unmatched. The CDR3 region has the DNA TGTGCCAGCAGCTCGGGACTAGTCCCGGATACGCAGTATTTT. Translated, it gives CASSSGLVPDTQYF.

This rearrangement joins TRBV19 to TRBJ1-2; tentatively, D is TRBD1 (6 bases). The CDR3 is 15 amino acids. In germline, CDR1 is LNHDA, CDR2 SQIVND (reference sequence). Trimming shortened V by 6 bases and J by 0 bases, and 14 bases separated the two germline ends. The CDR3 spells CASSRIDRTNYGYTF. The DNA for the CDR3 is TGTGCCAGTAGCCGGATCGACAGGACTAACTATGGCTACACCTTC.

The genes are TRBV5-4 and TRBJ2-3; D uncertain. This CDR3 comprises 14 residues. CDR1 is SGHNT and CDR2 is YYREEE in the germline V gene (reference sequence). V shed 1 base and J shed 3 bases, with 9 bases lying between them. CDR3 sequence: CASSLSAVTDTQYF. The CDR3, as DNA: TGTGCCAGCAGCTTGTCCGCGGTAACAGATACGCAGTATTTT. Complete variable domain (other parts from reference TRBV5-4 and TRBJ2-3): ETGVTQSPTHLIKTRGQQVTLRCSSQSGHNTVSWYQQALGQGPQFIFQYYREEENGRGNFPPRFSGLQFPNYSSELNVNALELDDSALYLCASSLSAVTDTQYFGPGTRLTVL.

DNA of the CDR3: TGTGCCAGCAGCGGCTGGTTGGGGGTCGACACTGAAGCTTTCTTT. This sequence encodes CASSGWLGVDTEAFF. The chain carries TRBV5-4 and TRBJ1-1, with a tentative D call TRBD1 (5 bases). V was clipped by 4 bases and J by 3 bases, with 16 bases between them. The CDR3 loop spans 15 amino acids. CDR1 is SGHNT, CDR2 YYREEE, per germline (reference sequence).

CDR3 protein: CAWSVPGGGTLHF. Here the CDR3 DNA reads TGTGCCTGGAGTGTACCGGGCGGCGGAACCCTCCACTTT. The V gene is TRBV30, the J gene TRBJ1-6; D not certain. The CDR3 contains 13 residues. The germline gives CDR1 GTSNPN, CDR2 SVGIG (reference sequence). Trimming took off 0 bases at V and 14 bases at J, with 14 bases between the two ends.

The chain recombines TRBV5-6 with TRBJ2-3, with 12 bases matching TRBD2. From germline, CDR1 is SGHDT and CDR2 YYEEEE. J gave up 6 bases and V 4 bases, and 6 bases lay outside the gene matches. The CDR3 contains 15 residues. The CDR3 loop reads CASSPRTSGADTQYF. The CDR3 DNA is TGTGCCAGCAGCCCAAGGACTAGCGGGGCCGATACGCAGTATTTT.

For the CDR3, the DNA is TGTGCCAGCAGCGAGGGACAGGGGAATCAGCCCCAGCATTTT. It codes for CASSEGQGNQPQHF. V usage is TRBV7-2 and J usage is TRBJ1-5; TRBD1 agrees at 10 bases. CDR3 length: 14 residues. Germline V lookup: CDR1 SGHTA, CDR2 FQGNSA. J gave up 4 bases and V 5 bases, and 2 bases lay outside the gene matches.

The rearrangement uses TRBV11-2 and TRBJ2-1; 13 bases map to TRBD2. CDR3 length: 17 amino acids. V shed 5 bases, J shed 7 bases, and the junction held 11 bases outside the gene matches. CDR1 SGHAT and CDR2 FQNNGV come from the germline V gene. The CDR3 reads CASSPTSGGAFLNEQFF. In DNA form, the CDR3 reads TGTGCCAGCAGCCCCACTAGCGGGGGGGCCTTTTTGAATGAGCAGTTCTTC.

The J gene is TRBJ1-5, the V gene TRBV19, with D maybe TRBD1 (6 bases). Trimming took off 7 bases at V and 1 base at J, with 11 bases between the two ends. Germline V gives CDR1 LNHDA, CDR2 SQIVND (reference sequence). The length of the CDR3 is 14 residues. The CDR3 DNA follows: TGTGCCAGTACTTGGACAGCCAGCAATCAGCCCCAGCATTTT. Amino acid sequence: CASTWTASNQPQHF.

The CDR3 here is CASSWTFRETQYF. The DNA for the CDR3 is TGCGCCAGCAGCTGGACCTTCCGGGAGACCCAGTACTTC. The chain has TRBV4-1 and TRBJ2-5; D ambiguous. Trimming cost V 5 bases and J 5 bases, with 12 bases left between them. The CDR3 spans 13 residues. CDR1 and CDR2 (germline): MGHRA, YSYEKL.

The V call is TRBV10-3, the J call TRBJ2-7, with D perhaps matching TRBD2 (6 bases). The CDR3 covers 13 residues. With 10 bases removed from V and 4 bases from J, the gap between germline ends came to 17 bases. CDR1 and CDR2 (germline): ENHRY, SYGVKD. As DNA, the CDR3 is TGTGCCACCCAGGGCGGGGCCCAATACGAGCAGTACGTC. Translating it yields CATQGGAQYEQYV.

This chain joins TRBV5-5 and TRBJ1-1, with 9 bases lining up with TRBD1. The ends lost 4 bases at V and 1 base at J; junction bases unmatched: 5. From germline, CDR1 is SGHKS and CDR2 YYEKEE (reference sequence). This CDR3 spans 15 amino acids. The CDR3 DNA reads TGTGCCAGCAGCGGACAGGGGCAAGAGAACACTGAAGCTTTCTTT. It translates to CASSGQGQENTEAFF.

V is TRBV21-1 and J is TRBJ1-1; the DNA was not compared with TRBD1, the D call given in the table. TRBV21-1 is given as a pseudogene. The CDR3 is 12 amino acids. CDR3 residues: CASRQALAEAFF. The DNA for the CDR3 is TGTGCCAGCAGGCAGGCCCTTGCTGAAGCTTTCTTT.

This rearrangement joins TRBV7-9 to TRBJ2-3; 9 positions match TRBD2. This CDR3 has 14 amino acids. After removal of 6 bases from V and 5 bases from J, the junction contained 6 bases not matched to a gene. Germline V lookup: CDR1 SEHNR, CDR2 FQNEAQ (reference sequence). The CDR3 sequence: CASRSGLAIDTQYF. CDR3 nucleotide sequence: TGTGCCAGCAGGTCGGGACTAGCCATAGATACGCAGTATTTT.